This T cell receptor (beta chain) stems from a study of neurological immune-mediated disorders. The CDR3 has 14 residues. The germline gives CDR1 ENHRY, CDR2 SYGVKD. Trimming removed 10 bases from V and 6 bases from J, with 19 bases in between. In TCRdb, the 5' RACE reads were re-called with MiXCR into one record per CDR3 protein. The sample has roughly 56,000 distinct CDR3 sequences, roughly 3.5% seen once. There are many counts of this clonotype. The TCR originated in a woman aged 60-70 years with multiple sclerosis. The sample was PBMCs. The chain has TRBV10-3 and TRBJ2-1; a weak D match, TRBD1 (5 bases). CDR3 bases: TGTGCCACCTCCAGGGCTAGGTCTGGCAATGAGCAGTTCTTC. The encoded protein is CATSRARSGNEQFF.